One sample yielded the 18 T cell receptor beta chains listed below, sequenced in a study of blood T cells in healthy people across ages. With a J-beta primer mix and a sample-barcoded 5' primer, a second PCR ran about 6 to 11 cycles. MiXCR, applied by TCRdb to the 5' RACE reads, yields one record per CDR3 protein. The sample includes around 900,000 distinct CDR3 sequences, about 28% seen only once; the top ten take around a sixth. Material for sequencing was blood. The receptors here all came from a woman older than 75 in good health.

This clonotype was recorded a few times. The CDR3 spells CASSRTPGQYNEKLFF. The CDR3, as DNA: TGCGCCAGCAGCCGAACACCGGGACAGTATAATGAAAAACTGTTTTTT. The chain combines TRBV4-1 with TRBJ1-4; TRBD1 agrees at 7 bases. The CDR3 sequence is 16 residues long. V shed 4 bases and J 4 bases; nucleotides not matched to a gene: 9. Germline assignment: CDR1 MGHRA and CDR2 YSYEKL.

This clonotype appeared many times. The rearrangement uses TRBV29-1 and TRBJ1-1; no definite D call. The CDR3 contains 11 residues. The germline V gene has CDR1 SQVTM and CDR2 ANQGSEA. Between the trimmed V and J ends, which lost 5 bases and 4 bases, there was a span of 8 bases. The CDR3 sequence: CSVTWLTEAFF. The CDR3 DNA follows: TGCAGCGTTACTTGGCTCACTGAAGCTTTCTTT.

A few counts support this clonotype. The rearrangement joins TRBV7-6 to TRBJ1-5; D gene uncertain. CDR1 is SGHVS, CDR2 FNYEAQ, per germline. This CDR3 is 13 amino acids long. The V end was cut by 3 bases, the J end by 6 bases, with 9 bases between. The CDR3 protein is CASSFSGCQPQHF. In DNA, the CDR3 is TGTGCCAGCAGCTTTTCGGGGTGTCAGCCCCAGCATTTT.

This clonotype was counted many times. The chain is built from TRBV27 and TRBJ2-3, with a weak D call TRBD1 (5 bases). Germline V gene lookup returns CDR1 MNHEY and CDR2 SMNVEV (reference sequence). Trimming cost V 2 bases and J 6 bases, with 12 bases left between them. The CDR3 runs to 14 residues. DNA of the CDR3: TGTGCCAGCAGTTTAGGGGCCTCACATGATACGCAGTATTTT. Amino acid sequence: CASSLGASHDTQYF.

The rearrangement links TRBV9 to TRBJ2-2; TRBD2 is a possible D gene (6 bases). Trimming pared 5 bases from V and 4 bases from J, leaving 18 bases between. Per germline, CDR1 SGDLS and CDR2 YYNGEE. The CDR3 spans 16 residues. CDR3 coding DNA: TGTGCCAGCAGTTCGAAGGTCGGGAGTGCCACCGGGGAGCTGTTTTTT. Translating gives CASSSKVGSATGELFF. Drawing the rest from reference TRBV9 and TRBJ2-2, the complete variable domain is DSGVTQTPKHLITATGQRVTLRCSPRSGDLSVYWYQQSLDQGLQFLIQYYNGEERAKGNILERFSAQQFPDLHSELNLSSLELGDSALYFCASSSKVGSATGELFFGEGSRLTVL.

This clonotype was observed at least ten times. The chain uses TRBV24-1 and TRBJ1-5; TRBD1 matches 8 bases. Trimming at V came to 6 bases and at J to 2 bases, leaving 2 bases not matched to a gene. The CDR3 totals 14 residues. The germline gives CDR1 KGHDR, CDR2 SFDVKD. The CDR3 sequence is CATSWGQGNQPQHF. The CDR3 DNA follows: TGTGCCACCAGTTGGGGACAGGGCAATCAGCCCCAGCATTTT.

In this sample, this clonotype turned up a few times. The chain couples TRBV5-1 to TRBJ1-5; D is perhaps TRBD1 (6 bases). The CDR3 has 15 residues. The germline gives CDR1 SGHRS, CDR2 YFSETQ. With 0 bases removed from V and 3 bases from J, the gap between germline ends came to 10 bases. The CDR3 DNA reads as TGCGCCAGCAGCTTGGGCGGGGGGCACAATCAGCCCCAGCATTTT. Its translation is CASSLGGGHNQPQHF.

The sample holds a few counts of this clonotype. This sequence may be a read error, since a much larger clone differs from it by one base. The CDR3 DNA reads as TGTGCCAGCAGGTTGCTAGCGGGGGGGCTTAGTGAGCAGTACTTC. Translation gives CASRLLAGGLSEQYF. The chain joins TRBV6-2 or TRBV6-3 to TRBJ2-5, with 12 bases that match TRBD2. Germline CDR1 reads MNHEY; CDR2 reads SVGEGT. The CDR3 is made up of 15 amino acids. The junction had 13 bases not matched to a gene; V was cut back by 6 bases and J by 11 bases.

This clonotype was seen many times. V and J are TRBV11-2 and TRBJ2-1; D is perhaps TRBD1 (6 bases). The CDR3 extends over 14 amino acids. V was cut by 5 bases and J by 6 bases, with 14 bases left in between. Germline CDR1 is SGHAT and CDR2 is FQNNGV. CDR3 nucleotide sequence: TGTGCCAGCAGCAAGAGGACAGATACCAATGAGCAGTTCTTC. Translating gives CASSKRTDTNEQFF.

The V gene is TRBV7-6, the J gene TRBJ2-7, with D maybe TRBD1 (6 bases). The CDR3 sequence is 15 residues long. Germline V lookup: CDR1 SGHVS, CDR2 FNYEAQ. The V gene lost 0 bases and the J gene lost 0 bases, with 9 bases spanning the gap. The CDR3 reads CASSLARDNSYEQYF. The DNA for the CDR3 is TGTGCCAGCAGCTTAGCCCGGGACAACTCCTACGAGCAGTACTTC.

V is TRBV5-1 and J is TRBJ2-3; 12 positions agree with TRBD2. The germline V gene encodes CDR1 SGHRS and CDR2 YFSETQ. This CDR3 contains 18 residues. V shed 0 bases and J 0 bases; nucleotides not matched to a gene: 5. CDR3 in amino acids: CASSLGGLAGSSTDTQYF. For the CDR3, the DNA is TGCGCCAGCAGCTTGGGAGGACTAGCGGGGAGTAGCACAGATACGCAGTATTTT. Full variable domain (outside the CDR3, taken from reference TRBV5-1 and TRBJ2-3): KAGVTQTPRYLIKTRGQQVTLSCSPISGHRSVSWYQQTPGQGLQFLFEYFSETQRNKGNFPGRFSGRQFSNSRSEMNVSTLELGDSALYLCASSLGGLAGSSTDTQYFGPGTRLTVL.

This clonotype was seen ten or more times. The chain is built from TRBV12-3 or TRBV12-4 and TRBJ2-7, with a tentative D call TRBD1 (6 bases). Deletions cut 3 bases from V and 3 bases from J, with 9 bases between. The length of the CDR3 is 13 residues. CDR3 nucleotide sequence: TGTGCCAGCAGTTTGGGGGCATACTACGAGCAGTACTTC. Amino acids: CASSLGAYYEQYF.

This clonotype appeared many times. The chain combines TRBV11-1 with TRBJ2-1; D tentatively reads TRBD1 or TRBD2 (5 bases each). Germline V lookup: CDR1 SGHAT, CDR2 FQDESV (reference sequence). The V and J ends lost 5 bases and 12 bases respectively, with 20 bases between them. This CDR3 contains 14 residues. Here the CDR3 reads CASSVSFGGSGQFF. The CDR3 DNA reads TGTGCCAGCAGCGTGTCGTTTGGGGGAAGTGGGCAGTTCTTC.

This clonotype was seen ten or more times. The chain is built from TRBV5-1 and TRBJ2-1; 9 nucleotides line up with TRBD2. The CDR3 is made up of 19 amino acids. The junction had 18 bases not matched to a gene; V was cut back by 5 bases and J by 3 bases. The V gene's germline CDR1 is SGHRS and CDR2 YFSETQ. CDR3 amino acids: CASRLGGATGLANYNEQFF. CDR3 bases: TGCGCCAGCAGGCTGGGGGGTGCGACCGGACTAGCGAACTACAATGAGCAGTTCTTC.

This clonotype was counted a few times. The rearrangement uses TRBV10-3 and TRBJ1-4, with D possibly being TRBD1 (5 bases). CDR3 length: 14 residues. CDR1 and CDR2 from the germline V gene are ENHRY and SYGVKD. Trimming removed 2 bases from V and 8 bases from J, with 12 bases in between. In DNA, the CDR3 is TGTGCCATCAGTGAGGGGCAGGGAGGCGAAAAACTGTTTTTT. Translation gives CAISEGQGGEKLFF.

The chain is built from TRBV29-1 and TRBJ1-4; D may be TRBD1 (5 bases). This CDR3 contains 11 residues. The germline CDR1 and CDR2 sequences are SQVTM and ANQGSEA. V shed 3 bases and J shed 6 bases, with 5 bases lying between them. CDR3 amino acids: CSVEGDEKLFF. DNA for the CDR3: TGCAGCGTTGAGGGGGATGAAAAACTGTTTTTT. Full variable domain (rest looked up from reference TRBV29-1 and TRBJ1-4): SAVISQKPSRDICQRGTSLTIQCQVDSQVTMMFWYRQQPGQSLTLIATANQGSEATYESGFVIDKFPISRPNLTFSTLTVSNMSPEDSSIYLCSVEGDEKLFFGSGTQLSVL.

The V call is TRBV20-1, the J call TRBJ1-5; no clear D. V was clipped by 0 bases and J by 3 bases, with 9 bases between them. This CDR3 contains 14 residues. CDR1 is DFQATT and CDR2 is SNEGSKA in the germline V gene (reference sequence). CDR3 sequence reads: CSARDGRPNQPQHF. CDR3 coding DNA: TGCAGTGCTAGAGATGGTAGGCCCAATCAGCCCCAGCATTTT.

The genes are TRBV2 and TRBJ1-2; the match to TRBD1 covers 7 bases. CDR1 is SNHLY and CDR2 is FYNNEI in the germline V gene. This CDR3 is 14 amino acids long. V lost 3 bases, J lost 4 bases, and 5 bases stayed unmatched. In DNA form, the CDR3 reads TGTGCCAGCAGTGAGGGACAGAAGTTCTATGGCTACACCTTC. Encoded protein: CASSEGQKFYGYTF.